This T cell receptor (beta chain) was captured in a study of OX40 agonist ivuxolimab in advanced cancers. Overall study results and limits: Clonal expansion in partial responders at 0.1-3.0 mg/kg ranked among the lowest. Both CD4+ and CD8+ T cell populations in blood had undergone clonal expansion by week 6 at 0.1 to 3.0 mg/kg.

Note on this clone: The antigen remains unidentified.

Generated by immunoSEQ multiplex PCR, the TCRdb table keeps only in-frame clones and is missing some. The sample holds around 84,000 clones; about 90% are singletons and the top ten take 0.5% to 0.55%. Germline V gene sequence: CDR1 SGHAT, CDR2 FQDESV (reference sequence). Trimming took 1 base from V and 2 from J, leaving 9 bases between them. CDR3 size: 14 residues. This chain connects TRBV11-1 to TRBJ2-7; D not certain. Specimen: CD4+ or CD8+ T cells sorted from blood, collected in a trial of the OX40 agonist ivuxolimab. This TCR was recovered from an adult with an advanced solid tumor such as melanoma, head and neck, liver or kidney cancer. CDR3 in amino acids: CASSLDRNAYEQYF. The CDR3 nucleotides are TGTGCCAGCAGCTTAGACAGAAATGCCTACGAGCAGTACTTC.